The 16 T cell receptor beta chains below all came from one sample that was sequenced in a study of cytomegalovirus exposure and HLA in healthy donors. The PCR had 60 Vbeta and 13 Jbeta primers. The repertoire was sequenced with immunoSEQ multiplex PCR; TCRdb's copy has only in-frame clones and lacks some. This table holds under 150,000 clones, about 80% found once. Sequencing was performed on PBMCs. All receptors come from a male donor in good health and CMV-seronegative.

The gene calls are TRBV5-6 and TRBJ2-5; 12 nucleotides align to TRBD1. Germline CDR1 SGHDT, CDR2 YYEEEE. The CDR3 runs 16 residues. The V segment lost 4 bases and the J segment 2 bases; nucleotides outside the gene matches: 6. CDR3 nucleotide sequence: TGTGCCAGCAGCCTGGGACAGGGGGCCAGGCAAGAGACCCAGTACTTC. Residues: CASSLGQGARQETQYF.

This clone was counted between two and nine times. The DNA for the CDR3 is TGTGCCAGCAGCCAACTACGTAGGGACATCTACGAGCAGTACTTC. This gives the protein CASSQLRRDIYEQYF. J is TRBJ2-7 and V is TRBV5-5; tentative D call: TRBD1 (6 bases). V gave up 4 bases and J gave up 3 bases, with 17 bases separating them. The CDR3 runs 15 residues. CDR1 is SGHKS, CDR2 YYEKEE, per germline (reference sequence).

This clone was seen only a few times. Compared with germline, one end of the junction differs, possibly owing to a read error. The CDR3 region has the DNA TGTGCCATCAGTGAGTCAATTGGGCCCTTC. It is translated as CAISESIGPF. V usage is TRBV10-3 and J usage is TRBJ2-7; D is unclear. The CDR3 is made up of 10 amino acids. Per germline, CDR1 ENHRY and CDR2 SYGVKD.

The V and J genes are TRBV6-1 and TRBJ1-2; perhaps TRBD1 as D (6 bases). V shed 6 bases and J shed 7 bases, with 18 bases lying between them. The CDR3 consists of 14 residues. The germline V gene encodes CDR1 MNHNS and CDR2 SASEGT. This CDR3 is CASSQVHRVSGYTF. In DNA form, the CDR3 reads TGTGCCAGCAGCCAGGTTCACAGGGTGTCTGGCTACACCTTC.

The chain links TRBV11-2 to TRBJ2-3, with unresolved D. This CDR3 region has 15 residues. Germline V lookup: CDR1 SGHAT, CDR2 FQNNGV. V was trimmed by 0 bases and J by 3 bases, leaving 10 bases between them. The CDR3 DNA sequence: TGTGCCAGCAGCTTAGATAATCTCCTAACAGATACGCAGTATTTT. As protein: CASSLDNLLTDTQYF.

The chain employs TRBV19 and TRBJ2-3, with a tentative D call TRBD2 (5 bases). V lost 0 bases, J lost 5 bases, and 6 bases lay in between. CDR3 length: 13 residues. Germline assignment: CDR1 LNHDA and CDR2 SQIVND (reference sequence). The CDR3 DNA reads TGTGCCAGTAGTATAGACGCGGGAGATACGCAGTATTTT. Its translation is CASSIDAGDTQYF.

The chain links TRBV27 to TRBJ2-7; 10 bases line up with TRBD2. Trimming removed 2 bases from V and 6 bases from J; junction bases left unmatched: 4. Germline V gives CDR1 MNHEY, CDR2 SMNVEV (reference sequence). The CDR3 sequence is 14 residues long. This CDR3 reads CASSLGLAAPEQYF. The CDR3 DNA is TGTGCCAGCAGTTTAGGACTAGCGGCGCCCGAGCAGTACTTC.

This sequence joins TRBV18 and TRBJ2-4; the D gene is possibly TRBD1 (6 bases). Germline lookup yields CDR1 KGHSH and CDR2 LQKENI. V lost 5 bases to trimming and J lost 7 bases, with 15 bases between them. The CDR3 consists of 14 residues. The CDR3 is CASSSQTGRNIQYF. CDR3 DNA sequence: TGTGCCAGCTCATCCCAAACAGGGCGGAACATTCAGTACTTC.

The CDR3 bases are TGCGCCAGCAGTCGACTAGCGGGAGTCCCCAATGAGCAGTTCTTC. This translates into CASSRLAGVPNEQFF. The V gene is TRBV23-1, the J gene TRBJ2-1; 12 nucleotides line up with TRBD2. TRBV23-1 is assigned to the ORF class and has an uncertain function. The V gene end was trimmed by 4 bases and the J gene end by 6 bases; junction bases not matched to a gene: 4. The CDR3 contains 15 residues.

This chain connects TRBV5-6 to TRBJ2-1, with 12 bases matching TRBD2. After removal of 4 bases from V and 7 bases from J, the junction contained 3 bases not matched to a gene. Per the germline V gene, CDR1 is SGHDT and CDR2 is YYEEEE. CDR3 length equals 14 residues. The CDR3 coding sequence is TGTGCCAGCAGCAAACTAGCGGGAGGTAATGAGCAGTTCTTC. Protein sequence: CASSKLAGGNEQFF. Full variable domain (rest looked up from reference TRBV5-6 and TRBJ2-1): DAGVTQSPTHLIKTRGQQVTLRCSPKSGHDTVSWYQQALGQGPQFIFQYYEEEERQRGNFPDRFSGHQFPNYSSELNVNALLLGDSALYLCASSKLAGGNEQFFGPGTRLTVL.

The CDR3 reads CASSLTGQTGYGYTF. The CDR3 DNA sequence: TGTGCCAGCAGTTTAACGGGACAGACGGGTTATGGCTACACCTTC. The chain couples TRBV6-5 to TRBJ1-2, with 7 nucleotides matching TRBD1. Trimming cost V 4 bases and J 5 bases; bases outside gene matches: 10. Germline V gene sequence: CDR1 MNHEY, CDR2 SVGAGI. This CDR3 is 15 amino acids long.

This CDR3 reads CASSSQDSYEQYF. The DNA of the CDR3 is TGTGCCAGTAGTTCACAGGATTCCTACGAGCAGTACTTC. V usage is TRBV19 and J usage is TRBJ2-7, with D possibly matching TRBD1 (5 bases). CDR1 is LNHDA, CDR2 SQIVND, per germline (reference sequence). The CDR3 totals 13 residues. Trimming took off 5 bases at V and 1 base at J, with 9 bases between the two ends.

The chain has TRBV7-9 and TRBJ2-3; 7 positions agree with TRBD2. The CDR3 runs to 14 residues. The J segment lost 9 bases and the V segment lost 5 bases, leaving 11 bases of the junction unmatched. Looked up from germline, CDR1 is SEHNR and CDR2 is FQNEAQ (reference sequence). This chain's CDR3 is CASSPPPAGGTQYF. Here the CDR3 DNA reads TGTGCCAGCAGCCCTCCCCCGGCCGGGGGGACGCAGTATTTT.

The chain has TRBV6-5 and TRBJ1-4, with 9 bases fitting TRBD1. The CDR3 contains 15 residues. Germline V gene sequence: CDR1 MNHEY, CDR2 SVGAGI. With 7 bases clipped from V and 10 bases from J, the junction kept 13 bases outside the gene matches. The CDR3 DNA sequence: TGTGCCAGCACCCAGGTGTGGGACAGGGTCGCAAAACTGTTTTTT. This translates into CASTQVWDRVAKLFF.

This clone has more than one count but fewer than ten. This chain joins TRBV21-1 and TRBJ2-7; no check of the table's D call, TRBD1, against the DNA was made. TRBV21-1 is a recognized pseudogene. The CDR3 length is 13 residues. The CDR3 DNA follows: TGTGCCAGCAGCAAGTGGGCCAGCTACGAGCAGTACTTC. Translating gives CASSKWASYEQYF.

The CDR3 DNA is TGTGCCAGCAGCTTATTCGGCAGGGGCGATCAGCCCCAGCATTTT. Protein product: CASSLFGRGDQPQHF. The gene calls are TRBV11-2 and TRBJ1-5; tentatively, D is TRBD1 (6 bases). The germline CDR1 and CDR2 sequences are SGHAT and FQNNGV. Trimming removed 2 bases from V and 5 bases from J, with 13 bases in between. The CDR3 is 15 residues long.